The rows below give T cell receptor beta chains drawn from one sample of a study of siplizumab effects on memory and regulatory T cells. The data were produced by immunoSEQ multiplex PCR, yet TCRdb's version contains in-frame clones alone and is incomplete. The sample carries about 60,000 clones, approximately 82% recorded once. Specimen: memory CD4+ T cells sorted from blood. The receptors stem from a human donor in good health. The CDR3 runs from the conserved cysteine through the conserved F or W. A D gene is named only where the DNA matches it firmly. Part of the rows lack a size; the others show once, few, many or a class for expanded clones.

TRBJ2-7 | - | TRBV11-1 | - | CASSLGRMSVEQYF | TGTGCCAGCAGCTTGGGCAGGATGTCCGTCGAGCAGTACTTC
TRBJ2-1 | - | TRBV19 | - | CASSEQGLLKQFF | TGTGCCAGTAGTGAACAGGGCCTACTAAAGCAGTTCTTC
TRBJ2-1 | - | TRBV5-6 | - | CASSLPNNEQFF | TGTGCCAGCAGCTTGCCAAACAATGAGCAGTTCTTC
TRBJ1-5 | - | TRBV7-2 | - | CASSLRFGGQPQHF | TGTGCCAGCAGCTTAAGGTTCGGGGGACAGCCCCAGCATTTT
TRBJ1-1 | - | TRBV7-3 | - | CASRLQENTEAFF | TGTGCCAGCAGGTTACAGGAAAACACTGAAGCTTTCTTT
TRBJ2-5 | TRBD2 | TRBV7-2 | once | CASSRGLAGVETQYF | TGTGCCAGCAGCCGGGGACTAGCGGGAGTAGAGACCCAGTACTTC
TRBJ1-1 | TRBD1 | TRBV2 | - | CASKSTGEIGEAFF | TGTGCCAGCAAATCGACAGGGGAGATAGGTGAAGCTTTCTTT
TRBJ2-1 | - | TRBV4-1 | medium-sized | CASSQEAQSSYNEQFF | TGCGCCAGCAGCCAAGAGGCCCAGAGCTCCTACAATGAGCAGTTCTTC
TRBJ2-1 | TRBD2 | TRBV6-6 | - | CASTLAGSYNEQFF | TGTGCCAGCACGCTAGCGGGCTCCTACAATGAGCAGTTCTTC
TRBJ1-6 | - | TRBV6-5 | - | CASSYSRSADSPLHF | TGTGCCAGCAGTTACTCGAGGTCGGCCGATTCACCCCTCCACTTT
TRBJ2-7 | - | TRBV6-5 | - | CASSLRDEQYF | TGTGCCAGCAGTCTTCGCGACGAGCAGTACTTC
TRBJ2-7 | - | TRBV2 | - | CASNKAGQPEYEQYF | TGTGCCAGCAATAAAGCGGGCCAGCCGGAGTACGAGCAGTACTTC
TRBJ1-2 | - | TRBV7-3 | - | CASSLSQGRGYTF | TGTGCCAGCAGCTTATCCCAGGGCCGGGGCTACACCTTC
TRBJ2-3 | - | TRBV9 | - | CASSADPGFLGQYF | TGTGCCAGCAGCGCGGACCCGGGGTTCTTAGGGCAGTATTTT
TRBJ1-3 | - | TRBV4-1 | - | CASSRPNGNTIYF | TGCGCCAGCAGCCGCCCTAACGGAAACACCATATATTTT
TRBJ2-7 | TRBD1 | TRBV19 | - | CASSIELGTVGYEQYF | TGTGCCAGTAGTATAGAGCTGGGGACAGTGGGCTACGAGCAGTACTTC
TRBJ1-1 | - | TRBV6-1 | once | CASSTPRANTEAFF | TGTGCCAGCAGTACCCCGAGGGCGAACACTGAAGCTTTCTTT
TRBJ1-1 | - | TRBV7-3 | - | CASSSGPQNTEAFF | TGTGCCAGCAGCTCGGGACCGCAGAACACTGAAGCTTTCTTT
TRBJ2-5 | - | TRBV28 | - | CASSPPQGWETQYF | TGTGCCAGCAGTCCCCCCCAGGGGTGGGAGACCCAGTACTTC
TRBJ2-7 | - | TRBV6-5 | - | CASSYAPDSSYEQYF | TGTGCCAGCAGTTATGCCCCGGACAGCTCCTACGAGCAGTACTTC
TRBJ1-1 | - | TRBV4-1 | - | CASSQDGVGGETAFF | TGCGCCAGCAGCCAAGATGGGGTAGGAGGGGAAACAGCTTTCTTT
TRBJ2-7 | - | TRBV9 | - | CASSVGLGGEQYF | TGTGCCAGCAGCGTAGGGCTCGGGGGCGAGCAGTACTTC
TRBJ1-1 | - | TRBV9 | - | CASSVDFRGGDEAFF | TGTGCCAGCAGCGTAGACTTTCGGGGAGGAGATGAAGCTTTCTTT
TRBJ2-3 | TRBD2 | TRBV5-1 | - | CASSTGGGDTQYF | TGCGCCAGCAGCACGGGAGGGGGAGATACGCAGTATTTT
TRBJ2-1 | TRBD2 | TRBV5-4 | - | CASSWRTSGRRDEQFF | TGTGCCAGCAGCTGGAGGACTAGCGGGAGGAGGGATGAGCAGTTCTTC
TRBJ2-7 | - | TRBV11-1 | few | CASSFDNYEQYF | TGTGCCAGCAGCTTCGACAACTACGAGCAGTACTTC
TRBJ1-2 | TRBD1 | TRBV5-1 | - | CASSLRLGTGLNYGYTF | TGCGCCAGCAGCTTGAGATTGGGGACAGGGCTTAACTATGGCTACACCTTC
TRBJ2-1 | - | TRBV2 | - | CASTPVSNEQFF | TGTGCCAGCACCCCGGTTTCGAATGAGCAGTTCTTC
TRBJ2-1 | TRBD2 | TRBV15 | - | CATSRDGGSGNEQFF | TGTGCCACCAGCAGAGACGGCGGGAGTGGCAATGAGCAGTTCTTC
TRBJ1-5 | - | TRBV20-1 | - | CSARDDGPQHF | TGCAGTGCTAGAGATGACGGGCCCCAGCATTTT
TRBJ2-1 | TRBD2 | TRBV9 | - | CASSVDSGPYNEQFF | TGTGCCAGCAGCGTAGATAGCGGGCCATACAATGAGCAGTTCTTC
TRBJ2-7 | - | TRBV7-2 | - | CASSFSVPYEQYF | TGTGCCAGCAGCTTTTCGGTTCCCTACGAGCAGTACTTC
TRBJ2-6 | - | TRBV19 | - | CASSPHDRDWGANVLTF | TGTGCCAGTAGTCCGCACGACCGGGATTGGGGGGCCAACGTCCTGACTTTC
TRBJ2-7 | - | TRBV7-9 | - | CASTPSRGPGYEQYF | TGTGCCAGCACCCCCTCTAGAGGCCCGGGGTACGAGCAGTACTTC
TRBJ2-7 | TRBD2 | TRBV6-5 | - | CASSRSGGEYYEQYF | TGTGCCAGCAGTCGCTCGGGGGGAGAGTACTACGAGCAGTACTTC
TRBJ2-5 | TRBD1 | TRBV6-1 | - | CASSQGDRGLLQETQYF | TGTGCCAGCAGTCAAGGGGACAGGGGTTTACTTCAAGAGACCCAGTACTTC
TRBJ2-7 | TRBD1 | TRBV11-2 | once | CASSLQGTGGYEQYF | TGTGCCAGCAGCTTACAGGGGACAGGGGGCTACGAGCAGTACTTC
TRBJ2-3 | - | TRBV7-6 | - | CASSGRGAGVSTDTQYF | TGTGCCAGCAGCGGCCGGGGGGCGGGGGTTAGCACAGATACGCAGTATTTT
TRBJ2-2 | TRBD1 | TRBV7-2 | - | CASSLTGGAGELFF | TGTGCCAGCAGCTTAACAGGGGGCGCCGGGGAGCTGTTTTTT
TRBJ2-1 | TRBD1 | TRBV7-9 | - | CASSLGQGRNEQFF | TGTGCCAGCAGCTTAGGACAGGGTCGCAATGAGCAGTTCTTC
TRBJ1-2 | TRBD1 | TRBV6-1 | - | CASIRQGNSYGYTF | TGTGCCAGCATTCGACAGGGAAACAGCTATGGCTACACCTTC
TRBJ1-1 | - | TRBV6-1 | - | CASSEGGRRTYRTEAFF | TGTGCCAGCAGTGAAGGAGGGAGGCGGACCTATAGGACTGAAGCTTTCTTT
TRBJ1-5 | - | TRBV6-1 | - | CASATNQPQHF | TGTGCCAGCGCAACGAATCAGCCCCAGCATTTT
TRBJ2-2 | - | TRBV7-3 | - | CASSAHGTHNTGELFF | TGTGCCAGCAGCGCCCACGGGACTCATAACACCGGGGAGCTGTTTTTT
TRBJ2-1 | TRBD1 | TRBV28 | - | CASSGTGSVNEQFF | TGTGCCAGCAGCGGGACAGGGTCGGTCAATGAGCAGTTCTTC
TRBJ1-5 | - | TRBV10-3 | - | CAISEHGSNQPQHF | TGTGCCATCAGTGAGCACGGGAGCAATCAGCCCCAGCATTTT
TRBJ1-3 | - | TRBV7-9 | - | CARGDAARGNTIYF | TGTGCCAGGGGGGATGCGGCTCGTGGAAACACCATATATTTT
TRBJ2-2 | - | TRBV11-2 | - | CASSLGTNYGELFF | TGTGCCAGCAGCTTAGGGACAAATTACGGGGAGCTGTTTTTT
TRBJ2-7 | - | TRBV4-2 | - | CASSQDPGSQYEQYF | TGTGCCAGCAGCCAAGATCCAGGGTCACAGTACGAGCAGTACTTC
TRBJ2-5 | - | TRBV7-2 | - | CASSSSGYQETQYF | TGTGCCAGCAGCTCTAGTGGCTACCAAGAGACCCAGTACTTC
TRBJ1-6 | - | TRBV7-9 | - | CASSLEATYNGPLHF | TGTGCCAGCAGCTTAGAGGCCACCTACAATGGGCCCCTCCACTTT
TRBJ2-1 | TRBD2 | TRBV6-5 | - | CAISEGTSGTEQFF | TGTGCCATCAGTGAGGGGACTAGCGGGACTGAGCAGTTCTTC
TRBJ1-1 | - | TRBV5-1 | - | CASSPVYTSTEAFF | TGCGCCAGCAGCCCCGTGTACACAAGCACTGAAGCTTTCTTT
TRBJ2-4 | - | TRBV5-6 | - | CASSLRGGSIQYF | TGTGCCAGCAGCTTGCGGGGTGGAAGCATTCAGTACTTC
TRBJ2-1 | - | TRBV5-6 | once | CASSSGTHNEQFF | TGTGCCAGCAGCTCCGGGACTCACAATGAGCAGTTCTTC